This T cell receptor beta chain was profiled in a study of beta chain features in type 1 diabetes. Study findings and constraints: Patients' naive, central memory and Treg TCRB repertoires seemed closer to one another than those of healthy donors.

Every donor had blood drawn once into heparin, 100 to 150 mL on average. Staining for CD45RO/CCR7/CD25/CD127/CD95/CD27 allowed sorting of CD4+ naive, central memory, regulatory and stem cell-like memory cells. Each sorted fraction was over 98% pure. Investigators reverse transcribed all isolated RNA, so they sequenced expressed TCRB transcripts. Here immunoSEQ multiplex PCR was the method, and the copy in TCRdb shows in-frame clones only, minus some. The sample gives some 150,000 clones, roughly 10% of which show up once; roughly 2% is in the top ten. The CDR3 extends over 13 amino acids. With 1 base removed from V and 11 bases from J, the gap between germline ends came to 14 bases. Germline values: CDR1 SGHTA, CDR2 FQGNSA. Concerning this clone: Antigen: not known.

The chain uses TRBV7-2 and TRBJ2-5; possible D gene TRBD1, 5 bases. This clonotype was obtained from a man between 18 and 35 years old in good health. The specimen sequenced was central memory CD4+ T cells from blood. The CDR3 nucleotides are TGTGCCAGCAGCTTAGGACGGCAGGGCCAACAGTACTTC. Translated, it gives CASSLGRQGQQYF.